The 8 T cell receptor beta chains reported below all come from one sample, sequenced in a study of blood T cells in healthy people across ages. A J-beta primer mix and a sample-barcoded 5' primer were used in a second PCR of roughly 6 to 11 cycles. From the 5' RACE reads, TCRdb called clonotypes with MiXCR, one entry per CDR3 protein. The sample contains fewer than 1,000,000 distinct CDR3 sequences, about 42% of which appear only once. Input material: blood. The receptor source for this set is a man older than 75 in good health.

This clonotype was seen many times. CDR3 amino acids: CASSMTSGSLKGYEQYF. The CDR3 DNA sequence: TGTGCCAGCAGCATGACTAGCGGGAGTTTAAAAGGTTACGAGCAGTACTTC. The chain couples TRBV7-9 to TRBJ2-7; TRBD2 matches 12 bases. CDR1 is SEHNR, CDR2 FQNEAQ, per germline (reference sequence). This CDR3 has 17 amino acids. Germline trimming cut 5 bases from V and 4 bases from J; bases unmatched to any gene: 12.

The chain uses TRBV7-2 and TRBJ2-5, with 9 bases that match TRBD2. Germline V gene sequence: CDR1 SGHTA, CDR2 FQGNSA. V was clipped by 2 bases and J by 11 bases; unmatched bases: 12. The CDR3 totals 15 residues. CDR3 DNA: TGTGCCAGCAGCTTACCACTAGCGGGTCGGAATGAGCAGTACTTC. Its protein is CASSLPLAGRNEQYF.

The chain uses TRBV20-1 and TRBJ2-1, with 8 bases that match TRBD2. Per germline, CDR1 DFQATT and CDR2 SNEGSKA (reference sequence). Trimming took 5 bases from V and 0 from J; bases not matched to a gene: 18. The CDR3 is made up of 19 amino acids. The CDR3: CSAYHPLGSGIRSYNEQFF. CDR3 sequence (DNA): TGCAGTGCTTACCACCCTTTGGGTAGCGGGATACGCTCCTACAATGAGCAGTTCTTC.

This rearrangement joins TRBV20-1 to TRBJ1-5, with TRBD1 matching over 7 bases. Germline assignment: CDR1 DFQATT and CDR2 SNEGSKA (reference sequence). The CDR3 length is 17 residues. The ends lost 0 bases at V and 5 bases at J; junction bases unmatched: 13. As DNA, the CDR3 is TGCAGTGCTAGAGACTTTGAAGGGACAGCCGTCGATCAGCCCCAGCATTTT. It codes for CSARDFEGTAVDQPQHF.

This clonotype has only a few counts. The rearrangement links TRBV7-2 to TRBJ1-2, with D possibly matching TRBD1 (5 bases). V was trimmed by 5 bases and J by 0 bases, leaving 13 bases between them. CDR1 and CDR2 (germline): SGHTA, FQGNSA. The CDR3 is made up of 15 amino acids. CDR3 protein: CASSPGHPANYGYTF. CDR3 nucleotide sequence: TGTGCCAGCAGCCCAGGACACCCAGCTAACTATGGCTACACCTTC.

The gene calls are TRBV25-1 and TRBJ2-3, with D unclear. The germline gives CDR1 MGHDK, CDR2 SYGVNS. The V and J ends lost 2 bases and 1 base respectively, with 10 bases between them. The CDR3 sequence is 15 residues long. The CDR3 sequence is CASSEPGAGTDTQYF. The CDR3 nucleotides are TGTGCCAGCAGTGAACCCGGAGCCGGCACAGATACGCAGTATTTT. The entire variable domain, with the rest obtained from reference TRBV25-1 and TRBJ2-3, is as follows: EADIYQTPRYLVIGTGKKITLECSQTMGHDKMYWYQQDPGMELHLIHYSYGVNSTEKGDLSSESTVSRIRTEHFPLTLESARPSHTSQYLCASSEPGAGTDTQYFGPGTRLTVL.

This chain links TRBV5-1 with TRBJ2-5; 8 nucleotides align to TRBD1. V lost 4 bases and J lost 4; bases outside the gene matches: 9. CDR1 and CDR2 (germline): SGHRS, YFSETQ. The CDR3 covers 15 residues. The CDR3 is CASSVSRDRRETQYF. Here the CDR3 DNA reads TGCGCCAGCAGCGTGTCCCGGGACAGGAGAGAGACCCAGTACTTC.

J is TRBJ2-3 and V is TRBV2, with 8 bases that match TRBD2. The CDR3 length is 15 residues. From germline, CDR1 is SNHLY and CDR2 FYNNEI. Trimming at V came to 2 bases and at J to 5 bases, leaving 6 bases not matched to a gene. The CDR3 region is CASSEPGGLGDTQYF. CDR3 DNA sequence: TGTGCCAGCAGTGAACCGGGGGGGCTTGGAGATACGCAGTATTTT.